A selection of T cell receptor beta chains follows, all from one sample in a study of PD-1 blockade in classical Hodgkin lymphoma. The repertoire was sequenced with immunoSEQ multiplex PCR; TCRdb's copy has only in-frame clones and lacks some. This sample yields 25,000 to 35,000 clones, of which approximately 94% are seen a single time; around 2% belongs to the top ten. Sequencing used peripheral blood mononuclear cells (PBMCs). The receptors here all came from a human donor with classical Hodgkin lymphoma. The CDR3 runs from the conserved cysteine through the conserved F or W. Size values are once, few and many counts, or a class for expanded clones, and some rows have none.

j_call | clone_size | v_call | cdr3_aa
TRBJ1-1 | - | TRBV6-6 | CASSGGTGGVEAFF
TRBJ1-1 | - | TRBV2 | CASSRGTTGGTEAFF
TRBJ2-2 | - | TRBV5-1 | CASSPGRLTGELFF
TRBJ1-1 | - | TRBV7-9 | CASSLAGWNTEAFF
TRBJ1-1 | - | TRBV5-1 | CASSLDPGTGRSSTEAFF
TRBJ1-1 | - | TRBV30 | CAWRPHEAFF
TRBJ2-5 | - | TRBV4-2 | CASSQLGGQGLLETQYF
TRBJ2-7 | - | TRBV30 | CAWTNPSITYEQYF
TRBJ2-7 | - | TRBV2 | CASSDRDYQLREQYF
TRBJ2-7 | - | TRBV29-1 | CSVRLDYEQYF
TRBJ2-5 | - | TRBV5-6 | CASSSQETQYF
TRBJ1-1 | - | TRBV28 | CASSFYQGMGNTEAFF
TRBJ2-2 | - | TRBV11-2 | CASSLGNRVNTGELFF
TRBJ2-7 | - | TRBV9 | CASSVDGGGEQYF
TRBJ1-2 | - | TRBV2 | CASSEGIDYGYTF
TRBJ2-6 | - | TRBV6-5 | CATIDRVSGANVLTF
TRBJ1-1 | - | TRBV4-1 | CASSQYGTRNTEAFF
TRBJ1-4 | - | TRBV11-2 | CASSLLSGAGGEKLFF
TRBJ1-4 | - | TRBV6-5 | CASSYATNEKLFF
TRBJ2-5 | - | TRBV11-2 | CASSLGETQYF
TRBJ1-4 | - | TRBV18 | CASSPRVTELNEKLFF
TRBJ2-3 | - | TRBV4-2 | CASSQDPQGTDTQYF
TRBJ2-3 | - | TRBV10-1 | CASSEGRLTDTQYF
TRBJ2-7 | - | TRBV7-9 | CASSTGTDYEQYF
TRBJ2-7 | few | TRBV7-2 | CASSLAGGAKLAEQYF
TRBJ1-1 | - | TRBV5-4 | CASTLTLAQGGTEAFF
TRBJ1-2 | - | TRBV7-2 | CASSFYRGSNYGYTF
TRBJ2-3 | - | TRBV30 | CAWAREDTQYF
TRBJ1-5 | - | TRBV7-3 | CASIGHSSNQPQHF
TRBJ2-6 | - | TRBV18 | CASSRPGLTGANVLTF
TRBJ1-2 | once | TRBV4-1 | CASSLVQPPRGNYGYTF
TRBJ2-3 | - | TRBV21-1 | CATQGTRTDTQYF